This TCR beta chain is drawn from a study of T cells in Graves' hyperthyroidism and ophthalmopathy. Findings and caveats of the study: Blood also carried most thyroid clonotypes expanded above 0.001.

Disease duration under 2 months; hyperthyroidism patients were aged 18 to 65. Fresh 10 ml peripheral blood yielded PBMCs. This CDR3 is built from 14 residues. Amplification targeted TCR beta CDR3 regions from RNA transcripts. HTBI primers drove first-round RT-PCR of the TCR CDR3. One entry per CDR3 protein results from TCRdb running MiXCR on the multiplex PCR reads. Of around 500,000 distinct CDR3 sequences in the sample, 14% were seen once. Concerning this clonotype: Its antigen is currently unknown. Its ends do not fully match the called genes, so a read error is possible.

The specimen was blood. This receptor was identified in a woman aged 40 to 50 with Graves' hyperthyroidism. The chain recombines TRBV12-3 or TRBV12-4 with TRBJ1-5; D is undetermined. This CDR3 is CASSLARSNEPQHF. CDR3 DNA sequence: TGTGCCAGCAGTTTAGCACGAAGCAATGAGCCCCAGCATTTT.